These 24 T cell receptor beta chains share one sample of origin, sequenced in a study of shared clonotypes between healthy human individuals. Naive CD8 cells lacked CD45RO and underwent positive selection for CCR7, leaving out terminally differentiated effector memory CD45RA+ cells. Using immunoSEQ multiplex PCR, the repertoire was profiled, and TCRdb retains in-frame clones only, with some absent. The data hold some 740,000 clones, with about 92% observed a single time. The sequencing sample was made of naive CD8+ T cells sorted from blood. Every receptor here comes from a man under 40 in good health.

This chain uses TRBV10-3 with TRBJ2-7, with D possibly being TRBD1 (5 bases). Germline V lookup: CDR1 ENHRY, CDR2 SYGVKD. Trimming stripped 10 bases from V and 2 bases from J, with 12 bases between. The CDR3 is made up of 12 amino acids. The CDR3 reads CATMTDTYEQYF. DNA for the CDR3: TGTGCCACCATGACAGATACCTACGAGCAGTACTTC.

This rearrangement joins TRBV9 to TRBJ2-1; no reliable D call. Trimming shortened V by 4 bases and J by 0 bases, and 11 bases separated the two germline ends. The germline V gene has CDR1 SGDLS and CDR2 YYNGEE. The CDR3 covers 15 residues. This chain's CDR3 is CASSLAVGSYNEQFF. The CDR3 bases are TGTGCCAGCAGCCTGGCGGTGGGCTCCTACAATGAGCAGTTCTTC.

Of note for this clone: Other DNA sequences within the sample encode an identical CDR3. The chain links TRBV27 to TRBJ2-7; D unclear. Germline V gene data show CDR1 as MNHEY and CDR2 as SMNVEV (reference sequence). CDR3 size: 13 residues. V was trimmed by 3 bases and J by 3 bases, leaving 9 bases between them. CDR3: CASSFGRSYEQYF. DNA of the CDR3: TGTGCCAGCAGTTTCGGACGGAGCTACGAGCAGTACTTC.

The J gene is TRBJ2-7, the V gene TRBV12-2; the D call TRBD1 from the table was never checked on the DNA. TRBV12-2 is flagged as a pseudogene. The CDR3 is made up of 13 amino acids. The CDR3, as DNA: TGTGCAAGTTTGGGACAGGGCGCCTACGAGCAGTACTTC. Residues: CASLGQGAYEQYF.

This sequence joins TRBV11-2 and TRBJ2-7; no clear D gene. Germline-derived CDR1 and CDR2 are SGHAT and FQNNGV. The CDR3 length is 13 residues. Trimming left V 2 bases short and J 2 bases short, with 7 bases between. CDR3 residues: CASSLTWTYEQYF. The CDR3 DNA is TGTGCCAGCAGCTTAACTTGGACCTACGAGCAGTACTTC. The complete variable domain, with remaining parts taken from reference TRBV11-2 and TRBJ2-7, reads EAGVAQSPRYKIIEKRQSVAFWCNPISGHATLYWYQQILGQGPKLLIQFQNNGVVDDSQLPKDRFSAERLKGVDSTLKIQPAKLEDSAVYLCASSLTWTYEQYFGPGTRLTVT.

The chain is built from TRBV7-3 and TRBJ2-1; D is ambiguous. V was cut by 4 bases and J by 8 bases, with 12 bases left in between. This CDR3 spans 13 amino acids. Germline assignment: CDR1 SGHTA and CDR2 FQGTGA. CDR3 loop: CASSSRSLDEQFF. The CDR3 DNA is TGTGCCAGCAGCTCCAGGAGCCTGGATGAGCAGTTCTTC.

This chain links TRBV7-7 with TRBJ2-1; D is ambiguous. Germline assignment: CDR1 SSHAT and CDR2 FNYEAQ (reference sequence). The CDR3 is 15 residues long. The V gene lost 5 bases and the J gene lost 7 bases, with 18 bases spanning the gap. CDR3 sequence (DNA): TGTGCCAGCAGCAGCACCTTAACTCAAGGTAATGAGCAGTTCTTC. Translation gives CASSSTLTQGNEQFF.

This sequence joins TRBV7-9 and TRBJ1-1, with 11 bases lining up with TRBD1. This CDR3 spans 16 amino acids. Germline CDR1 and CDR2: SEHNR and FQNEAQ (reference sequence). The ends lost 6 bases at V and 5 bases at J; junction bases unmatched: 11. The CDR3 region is CASRPPGGTGGTEAFF. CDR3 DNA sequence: TGTGCCAGCAGACCACCCGGCGGGACAGGGGGGACTGAAGCTTTCTTT.

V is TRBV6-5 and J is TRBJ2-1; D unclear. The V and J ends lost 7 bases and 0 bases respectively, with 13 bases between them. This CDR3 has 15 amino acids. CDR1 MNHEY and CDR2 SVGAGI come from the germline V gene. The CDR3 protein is CASKVGPSSYNEQFF. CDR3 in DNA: TGTGCCAGCAAAGTGGGCCCGAGCTCCTACAATGAGCAGTTCTTC.

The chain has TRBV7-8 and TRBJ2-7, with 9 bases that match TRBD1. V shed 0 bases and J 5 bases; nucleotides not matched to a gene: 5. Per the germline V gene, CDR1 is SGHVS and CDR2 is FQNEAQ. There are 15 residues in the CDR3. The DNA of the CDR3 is TGTGCCAGCAGCTTAGCGCCAGGACAGGGGAACGAGCAGTACTTC. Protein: CASSLAPGQGNEQYF.

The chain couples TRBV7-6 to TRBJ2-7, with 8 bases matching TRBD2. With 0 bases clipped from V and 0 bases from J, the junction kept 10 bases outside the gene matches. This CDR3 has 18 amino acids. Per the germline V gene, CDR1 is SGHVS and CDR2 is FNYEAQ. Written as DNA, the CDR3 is TGTGCCAGCAGCTTAGCCGGTTCGGGAGGGGACCTCTCCTACGAGCAGTACTTC. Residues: CASSLAGSGGDLSYEQYF.

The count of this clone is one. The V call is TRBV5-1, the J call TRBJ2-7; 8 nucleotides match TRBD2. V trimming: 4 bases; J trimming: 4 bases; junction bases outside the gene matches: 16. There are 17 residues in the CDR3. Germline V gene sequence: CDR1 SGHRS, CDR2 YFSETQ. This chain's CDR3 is CASSGGAGVSPSYEQYF. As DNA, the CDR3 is TGCGCCAGCAGCGGGGGAGCGGGAGTGTCCCCCTCGTACGAGCAGTACTTC.

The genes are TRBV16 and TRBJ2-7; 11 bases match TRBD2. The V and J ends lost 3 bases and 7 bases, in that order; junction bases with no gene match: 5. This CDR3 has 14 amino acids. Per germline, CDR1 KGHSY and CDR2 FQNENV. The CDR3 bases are TGTGCCAGCAGCCAGATTAGCGGGAGGGGTGAGCAGTACTTC. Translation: CASSQISGRGEQYF.

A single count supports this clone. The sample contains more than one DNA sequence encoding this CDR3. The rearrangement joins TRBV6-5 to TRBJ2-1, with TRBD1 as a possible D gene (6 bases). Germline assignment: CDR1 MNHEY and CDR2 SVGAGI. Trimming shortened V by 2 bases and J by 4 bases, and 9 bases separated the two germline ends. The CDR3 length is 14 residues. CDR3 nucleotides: TGTGCCAGCAGTTACGGGGGCCCGTACAATGAGCAGTTCTTC. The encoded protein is CASSYGGPYNEQFF.

DNA of the CDR3: TGTGCCAGCAGTGCCCCTGGGAGAGGCCAGCCCTACGAGCAGTACTTC. Its protein product is CASSAPGRGQPYEQYF. The gene calls are TRBV6-1 and TRBJ2-7; tentatively, D is TRBD2 (5 bases). V was cut by 4 bases and J by 2 bases, with 18 bases left in between. Germline-derived CDR1 and CDR2 are MNHNS and SASEGT. This CDR3 contains 16 residues.

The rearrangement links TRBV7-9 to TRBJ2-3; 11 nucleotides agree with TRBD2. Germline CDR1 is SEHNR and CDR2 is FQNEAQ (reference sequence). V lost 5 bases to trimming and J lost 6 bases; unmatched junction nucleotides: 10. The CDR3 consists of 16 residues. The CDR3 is CASSPLAGGPGDTQYF. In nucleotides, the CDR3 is TGTGCCAGCAGCCCCTTAGCGGGAGGGCCTGGGGATACGCAGTATTTT.

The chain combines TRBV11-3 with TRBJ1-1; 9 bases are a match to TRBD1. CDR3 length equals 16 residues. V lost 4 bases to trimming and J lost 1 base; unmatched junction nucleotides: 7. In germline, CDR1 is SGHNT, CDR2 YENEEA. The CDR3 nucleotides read TGTGCCAGCAGCTCCTCCGGGACAGGGTCGAACACTGAAGCTTTCTTT. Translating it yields CASSSSGTGSNTEAFF.

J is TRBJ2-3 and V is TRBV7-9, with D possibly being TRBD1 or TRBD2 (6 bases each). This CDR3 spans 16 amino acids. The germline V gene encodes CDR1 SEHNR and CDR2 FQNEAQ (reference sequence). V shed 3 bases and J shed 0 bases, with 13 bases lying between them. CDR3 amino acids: CASSFTGTSSTDTQYF. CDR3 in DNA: TGTGCCAGCAGCTTTACAGGGACTTCTAGCACAGATACGCAGTATTTT.

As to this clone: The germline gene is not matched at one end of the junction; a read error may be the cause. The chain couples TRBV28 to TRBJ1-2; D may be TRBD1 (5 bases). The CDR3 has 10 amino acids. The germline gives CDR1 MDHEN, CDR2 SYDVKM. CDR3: CASGDYGYTF. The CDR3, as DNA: TGTGCCAGCGGGGACTACGGCTACACCTTC.

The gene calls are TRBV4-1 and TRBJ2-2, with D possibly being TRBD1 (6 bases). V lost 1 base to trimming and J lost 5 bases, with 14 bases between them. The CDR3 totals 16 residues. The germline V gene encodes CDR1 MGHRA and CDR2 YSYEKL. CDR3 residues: CASSQVPGHTTGELFF. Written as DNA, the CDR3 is TGCGCCAGCAGCCAAGTTCCGGGACACACTACCGGGGAGCTGTTTTTT.

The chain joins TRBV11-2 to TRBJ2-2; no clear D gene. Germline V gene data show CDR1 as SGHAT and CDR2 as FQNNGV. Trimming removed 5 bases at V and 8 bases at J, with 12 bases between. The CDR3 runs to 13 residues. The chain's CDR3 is CASSPPGWGELFF. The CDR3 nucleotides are TGTGCCAGCAGCCCACCGGGCTGGGGGGAGCTGTTTTTT.

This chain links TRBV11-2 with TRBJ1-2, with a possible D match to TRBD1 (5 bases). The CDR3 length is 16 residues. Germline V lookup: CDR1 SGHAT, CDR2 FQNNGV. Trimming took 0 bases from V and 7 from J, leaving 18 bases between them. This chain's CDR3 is CASSLDPGQQAGGYTF. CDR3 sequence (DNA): TGTGCCAGCAGCTTAGATCCGGGGCAGCAGGCAGGTGGCTACACCTTC.

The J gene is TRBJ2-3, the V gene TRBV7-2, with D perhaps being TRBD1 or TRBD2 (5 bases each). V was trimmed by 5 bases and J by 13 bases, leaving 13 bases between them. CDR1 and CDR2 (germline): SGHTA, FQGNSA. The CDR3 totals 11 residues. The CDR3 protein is CASSEGLSEYF. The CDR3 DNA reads TGTGCCAGCAGCGAGGGGCTATCGGAGTATTTT. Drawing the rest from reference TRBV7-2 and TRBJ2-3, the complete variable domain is GAGVSQSPSNKVTEKGKDVELRCDPISGHTALYWYRQSLGQGLEFLIYFQGNSAPDKSGLPSDRFSAERTGGSVSTLTIQRTQQEDSAVYLCASSEGLSEYFGPGTRLTVL.

The CDR3 spells CASMDLRAAHEQYF. CDR3 DNA: TGTGCCAGCATGGACCTGCGGGCAGCCCACGAGCAGTACTTC. V is TRBV28 and J is TRBJ2-7, with D possibly matching TRBD2 (5 bases). V dropped 7 bases and J dropped 5 bases, with 18 bases sitting between them. This CDR3 region has 14 residues. Germline assignment: CDR1 MDHEN and CDR2 SYDVKM.